The rows below give T cell receptor beta chains drawn from one sample of a study of multiple sclerosis patients with progressive multifocal leukoencephalopathy. The table came from immunoSEQ multiplex PCR; TCRdb's copy has only in-frame clones and leaves some out. This sample carries roughly 30,000 clones, around 91% of them seen once, and the ten largest clones take about 1.5%. The specimen was PBMCs. Receptors originate from a human donor with multiple sclerosis. CDR3s include the opening cysteine and the closing phenylalanine or tryptophan. Fields, in order: D gene, J gene, clone size, V gene, CDR3 protein, CDR3 DNA. The D gene is left open where the match is weak. Size is omitted from some rows. Given values are once, few, many or a class for expanded clones.

>-|TRBJ2-7|-|TRBV28
CASSFWGSGYEQYF
TGTGCCAGCAGTTTTTGGGGGAGCGGCTACGAGCAGTACTTC
>-|TRBJ2-7|once|TRBV6-6
CASRTQGYPSDEQYF
TGTGCCAGCAGAACCCAGGGTTACCCTTCGGACGAGCAGTACTTC
>TRBD1|TRBJ2-7|-|TRBV9
CASSVGQGPYEQYF
TGTGCCAGCAGCGTCGGACAGGGCCCCTACGAGCAGTACTTC
>TRBD2|TRBJ2-1|-|TRBV18
CASSPPGPGLGFF
TGTGCCAGCTCACCACCGGGGCCGGGACTAGGGTTCTTC
>TRBD2|TRBJ2-3|once|TRBV5-1
CASSSGQGLAGGTDTQYF
TGCGCCAGCAGCTCAGGACAGGGACTAGCGGGAGGGACAGATACGCAGTATTTT
>-|TRBJ1-2|-|TRBV4-3
CASSQNLADLSYGYTF
TGCGCCAGCAGCCAAAATCTTGCAGACCTTTCCTATGGCTACACCTTC
>-|TRBJ2-1|-|TRBV20-1
CSARNNEQFF
TGCAGTGCTCGCAACAATGAGCAGTTCTTC
>-|TRBJ1-6|-|TRBV30
CAWIQGLNSPLHF
TGTGCCTGGATCCAGGGCTTGAATTCACCCCTCCACTTT
>TRBD1|TRBJ2-1|-|TRBV5-1
CASTRPLGQGNNEQFF
TGCGCCAGCACCAGACCGCTCGGACAGGGGAACAATGAGCAGTTCTTC
>-|TRBJ2-2|-|TRBV4-3
CASSQELPGTGELFF
TGCGCCAGCAGCCAAGAATTGCCCGGCACCGGGGAGCTGTTTTTT